Shown below are 11 T cell receptor beta chains from a single sample sequenced in a study of blood T cell repertoires in COVID-19. Assay: immunoSEQ multiplex PCR; the TCRdb copy retains only in-frame clones and omits some. The sample lists about 210,000 clones; 88% were seen once. Sequenced material: peripheral blood. These TCRs come from a man aged 65 to 79 with acute or convalescent COVID-19.

The V and J genes are TRBV5-1 and TRBJ2-1; TRBD2 matches at 10 bases. The germline V gene encodes CDR1 SGHRS and CDR2 YFSETQ. Germline trimming cut 0 bases from V and 5 bases from J; bases unmatched to any gene: 8. The CDR3 totals 17 residues. The CDR3 here is CASSLESLAGVNNEQFF. CDR3 DNA sequence: TGCGCCAGCAGCTTGGAGAGCCTAGCGGGAGTGAACAATGAGCAGTTCTTC.

In this sample, this clone turned up a few times. The chain uses TRBV27 and TRBJ2-1; D gene unclear. Germline CDR1 is MNHEY and CDR2 is SMNVEV (reference sequence). Trimming took 3 bases from V and 8 from J, leaving 14 bases between them. The CDR3 loop spans 14 amino acids. CDR3 protein: CASSFNSPSDEQFF. The CDR3 DNA sequence: TGTGCCAGCAGTTTTAACTCGCCCTCGGATGAGCAGTTCTTC.

V and J are TRBV11-2 and TRBJ2-7; the D gene is possibly TRBD1 (5 bases). The CDR3 is 11 residues long. Looked up from germline, CDR1 is SGHAT and CDR2 is FQNNGV. CDR3 region: CASKMGHEQYF. For the CDR3, the DNA is TGTGCGTCAAAAATGGGGCACGAGCAGTACTTC.

About this clone: The same CDR3 arises from other DNA sequences in this sample as well. The V call is TRBV30, the J call TRBJ2-3, with TRBD1 identical over 7 bases. Trimming removed 0 bases from V and 1 base from J; junction bases left unmatched: 1. Germline CDR1 and CDR2: GTSNPN and SVGIG (reference sequence). CDR3 size: 14 residues. CDR3 amino acids: CAWSVQGGTDTQYF. As DNA, the CDR3 is TGTGCCTGGAGTGTCCAGGGGGGCACAGATACGCAGTATTTT.

The chain uses TRBV19 and TRBJ2-1, with 13 bases fitting TRBD2. V dropped 3 bases and J dropped 5; count of bases not matched to a gene: 13. The germline gives CDR1 LNHDA, CDR2 SQIVND (reference sequence). CDR3 length: 19 residues. The CDR3 here is CASSIVGLAGAARDNEQFF. CDR3 DNA sequence: TGTGCCAGTAGTATTGTTGGACTAGCGGGAGCGGCCAGAGACAATGAGCAGTTCTTC.

The chain has TRBV7-2 and TRBJ1-6, with 7 bases that match TRBD1. V trimming: 3 bases; J trimming: 5 bases; junction bases outside the gene matches: 1. The CDR3 spans 14 residues. Germline CDR1 is SGHTA and CDR2 is FQGNSA. The CDR3 sequence is CASSFGTDNSPLHF. In DNA form, the CDR3 reads TGTGCCAGCAGCTTTGGGACAGATAATTCACCCCTCCACTTT.

This clone was detected only a few times. CDR3 loop: CASSPRTGTTEAFF. In nucleotides, the CDR3 is TGCGCCAGCAGCCCTCGGACGGGAACAACTGAAGCTTTCTTT. The chain uses TRBV5-1 and TRBJ1-1, with D hard to call. The germline gives CDR1 SGHRS, CDR2 YFSETQ. Trimming removed 4 bases at V and 5 bases at J, with 15 bases between. The CDR3 is made up of 14 amino acids.

The CDR3 sequence is CASSPAGTGGRNEQFF. As DNA, the CDR3 is TGTGCCAGCAGCCCAGCCGGGACAGGGGGTCGGAATGAGCAGTTCTTC. The chain couples TRBV3-1 (or the pseudogene TRBV3-2) to TRBJ2-1, with 11 bases matching TRBD1. The CDR3 is made up of 16 amino acids. V was pared by 4 bases and J by 7 bases, with 9 bases of the junction left unmatched. CDR1 and CDR2 from the germline V gene are LGHDT and YNNKEL (reference sequence).

The V call is TRBV11-2, the J call TRBJ2-2, with 9 nucleotides matching TRBD1. The CDR3 has 18 amino acids. Germline loops: CDR1 SGHAT, CDR2 FQNNGV. The J segment lost 0 bases and the V segment lost 5 bases, leaving 10 bases of the junction unmatched. This chain's CDR3 is CASSPRGGTGTNTGELFF. The CDR3 DNA reads as TGTGCCAGCAGCCCCAGGGGGGGGACAGGGACGAACACCGGGGAGCTGTTTTTT.

The V gene is TRBV5-4, the J gene TRBJ2-6, with 8 bases that match TRBD1. CDR3 length: 15 amino acids. Germline-derived CDR1 and CDR2 are SGHNT and YYREEE (reference sequence). Trimming at V came to 5 bases and at J to 0 bases, leaving 1 base not matched to a gene. CDR3 protein: CASSGQGSGANVLTF. The CDR3 DNA is TGTGCCAGCAGTGGACAGGGCTCTGGGGCCAACGTCCTGACTTTC. Drawing the rest from reference TRBV5-4 and TRBJ2-6, the complete variable domain is ETGVTQSPTHLIKTRGQQVTLRCSSQSGHNTVSWYQQALGQGPQFIFQYYREEENGRGNFPPRFSGLQFPNYSSELNVNALELDDSALYLCASSGQGSGANVLTFGAGSRLTVL.

The chain carries TRBV4-3 and TRBJ2-7; TRBD2 might be the D (6 bases). The germline V gene has CDR1 LGHNA and CDR2 YSLEER. This CDR3 has 15 residues. Trimming removed 0 bases from V and 5 bases from J, with 14 bases in between. The DNA of the CDR3 is TGCGCCAGCAGCCAAGATCTGGGACTCTCTAACGAGCAGTACTTC. This translates into CASSQDLGLSNEQYF.